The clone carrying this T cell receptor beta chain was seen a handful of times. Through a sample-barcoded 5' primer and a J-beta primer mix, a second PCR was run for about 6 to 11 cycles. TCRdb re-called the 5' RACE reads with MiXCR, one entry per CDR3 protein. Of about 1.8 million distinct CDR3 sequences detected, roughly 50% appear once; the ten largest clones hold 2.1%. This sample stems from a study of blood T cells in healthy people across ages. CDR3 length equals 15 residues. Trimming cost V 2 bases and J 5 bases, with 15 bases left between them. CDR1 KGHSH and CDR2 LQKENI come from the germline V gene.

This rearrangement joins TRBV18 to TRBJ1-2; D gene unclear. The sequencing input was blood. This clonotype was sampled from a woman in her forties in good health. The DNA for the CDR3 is TGTGCCAGCTCACCAAGGAGGGAGACTTCATATGGCTACACCTTC. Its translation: CASSPRRETSYGYTF.